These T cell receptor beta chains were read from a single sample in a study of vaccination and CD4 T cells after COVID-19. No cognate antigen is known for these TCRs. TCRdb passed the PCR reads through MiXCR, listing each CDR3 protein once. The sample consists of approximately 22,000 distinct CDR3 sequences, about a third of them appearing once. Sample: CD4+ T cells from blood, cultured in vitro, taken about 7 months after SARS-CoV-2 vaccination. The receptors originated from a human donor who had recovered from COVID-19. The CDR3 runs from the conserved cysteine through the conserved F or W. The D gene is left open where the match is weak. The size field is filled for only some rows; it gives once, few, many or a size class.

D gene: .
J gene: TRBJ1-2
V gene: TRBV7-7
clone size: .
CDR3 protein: CASSYLQGRNYGYTF
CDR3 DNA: TGTGCTAGCAGCTACTTACAGGGCCGAAACTATGGCTACACCTTC

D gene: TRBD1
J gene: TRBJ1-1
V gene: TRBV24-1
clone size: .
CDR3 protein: CATSDRQGAGAFF
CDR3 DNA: TGTGCCACCAGTGATAGACAGGGGGCAGGAGCTTTCTTT

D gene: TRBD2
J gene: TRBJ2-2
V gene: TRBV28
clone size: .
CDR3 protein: CASSLPAGGSGELFF
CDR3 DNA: TGTGCCAGCAGTTTACCAGCGGGAGGGTCCGGGGAGCTGTTTTTT

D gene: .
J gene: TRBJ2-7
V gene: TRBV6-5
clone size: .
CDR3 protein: CASRTERDGPYEQYF
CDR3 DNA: TGTGCCAGCAGAACTGAGAGGGACGGCCCCTACGAGCAGTACTTC

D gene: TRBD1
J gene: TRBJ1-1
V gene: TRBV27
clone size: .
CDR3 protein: CASSAHRGRVTEAFF
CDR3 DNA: TGTGCCAGCAGTGCCCACAGGGGGCGCGTCACTGAAGCTTTCTTT

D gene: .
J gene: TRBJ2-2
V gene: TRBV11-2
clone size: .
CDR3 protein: CASSPLAVNTGELFF
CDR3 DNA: TGTGCCAGCAGCCCTTTAGCGGTAAACACCGGGGAGCTGTTTTTT

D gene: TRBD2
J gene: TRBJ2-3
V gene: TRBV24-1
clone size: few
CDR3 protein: CATSDPGTTSSTDTQYF
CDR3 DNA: TGTGCCACCAGTGATCCCGGGACTACCTCTAGCACAGATACGCAGTATTTT

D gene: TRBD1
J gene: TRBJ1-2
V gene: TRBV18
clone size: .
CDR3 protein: CASSQNTGGGSGYTF
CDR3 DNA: TGTGCCAGCTCTCAAAACACAGGGGGAGGTAGTGGCTACACCTTC

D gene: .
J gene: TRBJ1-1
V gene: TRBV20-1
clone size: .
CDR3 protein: CSARRGDTEAFF
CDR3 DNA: TGCAGTGCCCGCCGGGGGGACACTGAAGCTTTCTTT

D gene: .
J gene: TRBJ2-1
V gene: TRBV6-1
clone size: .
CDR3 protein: CASRSSAPYNEQFF
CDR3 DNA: TGTGCCAGCAGAAGCTCGGCCCCCTACAATGAGCAGTTCTTC

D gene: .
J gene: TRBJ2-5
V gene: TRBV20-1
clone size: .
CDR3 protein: CSARTPRGETQYF
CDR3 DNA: TGCAGTGCTAGAACTCCCCGCGGGGAGACCCAGTACTTC

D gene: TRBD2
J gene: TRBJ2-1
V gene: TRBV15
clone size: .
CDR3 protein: CATSIGLAPSGQFF
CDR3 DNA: TGTGCCACCAGCATAGGACTAGCGCCTAGCGGGCAGTTCTTC

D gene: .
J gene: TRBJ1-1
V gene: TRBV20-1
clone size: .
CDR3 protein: CSASPAGVTEAFF
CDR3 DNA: TGCAGTGCCTCCCCGGCGGGGGTCACTGAAGCTTTCTTT

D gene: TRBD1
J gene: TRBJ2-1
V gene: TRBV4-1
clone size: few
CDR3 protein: CASSLFAGQGVNNEQFF
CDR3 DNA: TGCGCCAGCAGCCTTTTTGCCGGACAGGGGGTGAACAATGAGCAGTTCTTC

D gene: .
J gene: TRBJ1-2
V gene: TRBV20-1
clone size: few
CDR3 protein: CSAASLGQGSLGYGYTF
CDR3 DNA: TGCAGTGCCGCGTCCCTCGGGCAGGGAAGTCTGGGGTATGGCTACACCTTC

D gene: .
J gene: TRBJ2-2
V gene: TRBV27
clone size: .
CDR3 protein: CASSLSAIETGELFF
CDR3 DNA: TGTGCCAGCAGTTTATCGGCGATCGAGACCGGGGAGCTGTTTTTT

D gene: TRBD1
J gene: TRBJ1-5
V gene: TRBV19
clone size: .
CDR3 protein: CASKQGGDSNQPQHF
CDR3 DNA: TGTGCCAGCAAACAGGGGGGCGATAGCAATCAGCCCCAGCATTTT